This T cell receptor (beta chain) originates from a study of PD-1 blockade in classical Hodgkin lymphoma. Relapses following autologous stem cell transplantation were seen in all patients, with brentuximab vedotin exposure varying. In the case of this clone: The antigen remains unidentified.

Germline loops: CDR1 MNHEY, CDR2 SMNVEV (reference sequence). This CDR3 comprises 15 residues. With 5 bases clipped from V and 5 bases from J, the junction kept 8 bases outside the gene matches. Clones were sequenced by immunoSEQ multiplex PCR, and TCRdb holds only the in-frame ones, with some missing. The sample records about 13,000 clones, around 80% being singletons. Study-wide findings and caveats: When set against healthy donors, newly diagnosed patients were reported to show lower baseline TCR diversity.

This TCR came from a human donor with classical Hodgkin lymphoma. The chain couples TRBV27 to TRBJ2-1, with 8 bases lining up with TRBD2. The source was peripheral blood mononuclear cells (PBMCs), collected at baseline. CDR3 DNA sequence: TGTGCCAGCAGTCGAAAGCGGGAGCGAAACAATGAGCAGTTCTTC. This codes for CASSRKRERNNEQFF.